This T cell receptor beta chain was recovered during a study of CD8+ T cells in alopecia areata. Isolated RNA was reverse transcribed into cDNA used as the sequencing template. The repertoire was sequenced with immunoSEQ multiplex PCR; TCRdb's copy has only in-frame clones and lacks some. The table has roughly 180,000 clones, roughly 59% seen once. The CDR3 covers 15 residues. V shed 4 bases and J shed 6 bases, with 17 bases lying between them. The germline V gene has CDR1 SGDLS and CDR2 YYNGEE. The TCR was taken from a human donor with alopecia areata. The chain combines TRBV9 with TRBJ2-1; perhaps TRBD2 as D (6 bases). The sequences come from CD4+ T cells sorted from blood, collected at week 0. The CDR3 here is CASSPPPGTRNEQFF. The DNA of the CDR3 is TGTGCCAGCAGCCCCCCGCCCGGGACTCGCAATGAGCAGTTCTTC.